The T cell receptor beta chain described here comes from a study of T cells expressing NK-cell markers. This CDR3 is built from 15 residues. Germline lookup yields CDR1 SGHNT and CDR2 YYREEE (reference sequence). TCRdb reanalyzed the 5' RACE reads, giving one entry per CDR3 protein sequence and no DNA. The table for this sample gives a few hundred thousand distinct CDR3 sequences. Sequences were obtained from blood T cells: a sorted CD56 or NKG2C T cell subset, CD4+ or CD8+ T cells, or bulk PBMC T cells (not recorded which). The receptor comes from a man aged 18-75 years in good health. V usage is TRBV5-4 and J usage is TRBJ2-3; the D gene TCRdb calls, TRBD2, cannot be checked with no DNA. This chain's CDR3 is CASSVTGGRRDTQYF.